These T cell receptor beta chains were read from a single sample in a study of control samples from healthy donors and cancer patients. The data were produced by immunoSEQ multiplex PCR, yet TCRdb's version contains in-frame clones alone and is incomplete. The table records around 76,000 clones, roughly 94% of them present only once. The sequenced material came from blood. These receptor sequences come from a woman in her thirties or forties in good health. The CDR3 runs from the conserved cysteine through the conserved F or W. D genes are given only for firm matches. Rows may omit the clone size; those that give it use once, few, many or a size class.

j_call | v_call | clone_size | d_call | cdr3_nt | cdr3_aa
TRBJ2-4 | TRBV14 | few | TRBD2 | TGTGCCAGCAGCCAAGAGGGGGGGATTGCCCGTGGCAAAAACATTCAGTACTTC | CASSQEGGIARGKNIQYF
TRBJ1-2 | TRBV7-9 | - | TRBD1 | TGTGCCAGCAGCTCACAGGGGGACTATGGCTACACCTTC | CASSSQGDYGYTF
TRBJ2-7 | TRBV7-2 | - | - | TGTGCCTCTAGACAGGGAGCGGGATCCTACGAGCAGTACTTC | CASRQGAGSYEQYF
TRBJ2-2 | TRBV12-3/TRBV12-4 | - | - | TGTGCCAGCAGTTTGGGCGACACCGGGGAGCTGTTTTTT | CASSLGDTGELFF
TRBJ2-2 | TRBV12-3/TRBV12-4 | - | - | TGTGCCAGCGCCCAGGGGACCGGGGAGCTGTTTTTT | CASAQGTGELFF
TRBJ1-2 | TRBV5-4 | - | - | TGTGCCAGCAGCTCGCTACAGGGAGCTAACTATGGCTACACCTTC | CASSSLQGANYGYTF
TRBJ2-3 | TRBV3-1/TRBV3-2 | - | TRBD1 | TGTGCCAGCAGCCAATCCCCGGGGCAGGGGGCAGATACGCAGTATTTT | CASSQSPGQGADTQYF
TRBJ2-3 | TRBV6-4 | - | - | TGTGCCAGCAGTGGTACAGCGGGTTCCTCCACAGATACGCAGTATTTT | CASSGTAGSSTDTQYF
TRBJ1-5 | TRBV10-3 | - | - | TGTGCCACGGTGCGGGAAGGGAGCAATCAGCCCCAGCATTTT | CATVREGSNQPQHF
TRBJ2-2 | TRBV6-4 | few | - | TGTGCCAGCAGAGCCGGGAACAGCCGTGTGTTTTTT | CASRAGNSRVFF
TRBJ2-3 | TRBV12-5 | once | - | TGTGCTAGTTTCGTGGGGGGCGTAGGCACAGATACGCAGTATTTT | CASFVGGVGTDTQYF
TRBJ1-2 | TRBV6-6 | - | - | TGTGCCAGCAGTTACCCGTCCGGGGGGGCTCATGGCTACACCTTC | CASSYPSGGAHGYTF
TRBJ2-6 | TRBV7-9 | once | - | TGTGCCAGCAGCTTAGATGGGGTAACCGGGGCCAACGTCCTGACTTTC | CASSLDGVTGANVLTF
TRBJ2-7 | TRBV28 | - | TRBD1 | TGTGCCAGCAGTTTAGAGGCAGGGGGCAACGAGCAGTACTTC | CASSLEAGGNEQYF
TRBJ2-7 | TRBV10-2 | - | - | TGCGCCAGCAGTAGGCAGGGCGGTGAGCAGTACTTC | CASSRQGGEQYF
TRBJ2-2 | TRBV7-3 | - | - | TGTGCCAGCAGCTATCGGACAGCCTCGAACACCGGGGAGCTGTTTTTT | CASSYRTASNTGELFF
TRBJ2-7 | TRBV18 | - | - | TGTGCCAGCTCCCCGAGCTCCTACGAGCAGTACTTC | CASSPSSYEQYF
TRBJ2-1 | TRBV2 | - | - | TGTGCCAGCAGTGCTGGGTACAATGAGCAGTTCTTC | CASSAGYNEQFF
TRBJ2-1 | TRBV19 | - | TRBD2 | TGTGCCAGTAGCACTTTTTGGACACGATCAACTCTAGCGGGGGGGCCTTCCAATGAGCAGTTCTTC | CASSTFWTRSTLAGGPSNEQFF
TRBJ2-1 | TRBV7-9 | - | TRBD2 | TGTGCCAGCAGCGGAGAACGTGGTTTGGCTAGCGGGGACTACAATGAGCAGTTCTTC | CASSGERGLASGDYNEQFF
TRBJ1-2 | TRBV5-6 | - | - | TGTGCCAGCAGCTTGGTCCAGCACTATGGCTACACCTTC | CASSLVQHYGYTF
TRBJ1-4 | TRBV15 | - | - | TGTGCCACCAGCCCCCAAGGGGACGGGAAAAAACTGTTTTTT | CATSPQGDGKKLFF
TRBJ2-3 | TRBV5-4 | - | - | TGTGCCAGCAGCTTGAGGACAGATACGCAGTATTTT | CASSLRTDTQYF
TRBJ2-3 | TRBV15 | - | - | TGTGCCACCAGCAGAAGGCTAGAGACAGATACGCAGTATTTT | CATSRRLETDTQYF
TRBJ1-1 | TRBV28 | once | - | TGTGCCAGCAGGAGGAACGGTCTTGAAGCTTTCTTT | CASRRNGLEAFF
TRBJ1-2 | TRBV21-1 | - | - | TGTGCCAGCAGCCCAGGCCGTCAGGGTAACTATGGCTACACCTTC | CASSPGRQGNYGYTF
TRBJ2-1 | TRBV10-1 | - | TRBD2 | TGCGCCAGCAGTGTAAGCGGGGAATCCTACAATGAGCAGTTCTTC | CASSVSGESYNEQFF
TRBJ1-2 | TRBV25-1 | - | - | TGTGCCAGCAGTGAATATGCGAGATCGGGGGGCTACACCTTC | CASSEYARSGGYTF
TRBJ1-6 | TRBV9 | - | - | TGTGCCAGCAGCCCAACAGGGAGCTCCTATAATTCACCCCTCCACTTT | CASSPTGSSYNSPLHF
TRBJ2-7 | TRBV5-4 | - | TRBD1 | TGTGCCAGCAACGTACAGGGGCGATCGTACGAGCAGTACTTC | CASNVQGRSYEQYF
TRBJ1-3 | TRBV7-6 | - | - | TGTGCCAGCAGCGTTGGGACGCTGGCTACCCGGAGAGGAAACACCATATATTTT | CASSVGTLATRRGNTIYF
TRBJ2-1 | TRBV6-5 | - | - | TGTGCCAGCAGGGACCTTCGGGGTCGGAATGAGCAGTTCTTC | CASRDLRGRNEQFF
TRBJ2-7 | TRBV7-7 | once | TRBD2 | TGTGCTAGCAGCCGGGACGGGAGGAACGAGCAGTACTTC | CASSRDGRNEQYF
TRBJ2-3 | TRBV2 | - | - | TGTGCCAGCAATGAAGGGGAAGGTGAGGCAGATACGCAGTATTTT | CASNEGEGEADTQYF
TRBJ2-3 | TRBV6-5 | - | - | TGTGCCAGCAGTTACTCGGGACATGTCACAGATACGCAGTATTTT | CASSYSGHVTDTQYF
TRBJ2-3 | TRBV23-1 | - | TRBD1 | TGCGCCAGCCCTTTCGAGGGACAGGGCACAGATACGCAGTATTTT | CASPFEGQGTDTQYF
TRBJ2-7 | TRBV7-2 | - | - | TGTGCCAGCAGCCTACGAAATGGGGTCAGCTACGAGCAGTACTTC | CASSLRNGVSYEQYF
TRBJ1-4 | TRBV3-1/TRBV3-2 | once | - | TGTGCCAGCAGCCAGATGCGGAATGAAAAACTGTTTTTT | CASSQMRNEKLFF
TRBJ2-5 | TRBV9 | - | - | TGTGCCAGCAGCGTAGGGGTTAGCACCCAAGAGACCCAGTACTTC | CASSVGVSTQETQYF
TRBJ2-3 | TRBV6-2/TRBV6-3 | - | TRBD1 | TGTGCCAGCAGTTACTCGATGGGCAGGGGGCTAGTAGATACGCAGTATTTT | CASSYSMGRGLVDTQYF
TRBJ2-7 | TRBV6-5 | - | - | TGTGCCAGCAGTTACTCCATAGCGGGTACAGGGTACGAGCAGTACTTC | CASSYSIAGTGYEQYF
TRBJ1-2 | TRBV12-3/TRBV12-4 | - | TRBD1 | TGTGCCAGCAGCCCCCGACAGGGTGATGGCTACACCTTC | CASSPRQGDGYTF
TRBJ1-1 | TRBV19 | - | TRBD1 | TGTGCCAGTACCAGACAGGGATGGAACACTGAAGCTTTCTTT | CASTRQGWNTEAFF
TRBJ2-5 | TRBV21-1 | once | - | TGTGCCAGCAGCAAAAAAGCGGGGAGGGAGACCCAGTACTTC | CASSKKAGRETQYF
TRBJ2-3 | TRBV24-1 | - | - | TGTGCCACCAGTGACACAGACAGGTCCACAGATACGCAGTATTTT | CATSDTDRSTDTQYF
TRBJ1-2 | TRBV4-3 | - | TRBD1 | TGCGCCAGCAGCCCCAGCCATATGGGGACAGGGGGAGGCTACACCTTC | CASSPSHMGTGGGYTF
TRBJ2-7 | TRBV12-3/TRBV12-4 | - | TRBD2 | TGTGCCAGCAGGGCTAGCGGGATTTACGAGCAGTACTTC | CASRASGIYEQYF
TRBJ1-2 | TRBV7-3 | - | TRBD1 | TGTGCCAGCAGCCCAGGACAGGGGGCTTCCGGCTACACCTTC | CASSPGQGASGYTF
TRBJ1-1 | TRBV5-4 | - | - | TGTGCCAGCAGCTTATCAACTGGGTCAGCTTTCTTT | CASSLSTGSAFF
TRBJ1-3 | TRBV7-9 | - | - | TGTGCCAGCAGCCCCCCGGGGCAGGCGGCGGGAAACACCATATATTTT | CASSPPGQAAGNTIYF
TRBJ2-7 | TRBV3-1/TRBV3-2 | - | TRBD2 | TGTGCCAGCAGCCAATTCTCCGGGACTAGCCCCCACGAGCAGTACTTC | CASSQFSGTSPHEQYF
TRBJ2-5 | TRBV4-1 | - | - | TGCGCCAGCAGCCAAGATCTAACGGAACAAGAGACCCAGTACTTC | CASSQDLTEQETQYF